Listed below are T cell receptor beta chains from one sample, sequenced in a study of identical twins. MiXCR was run by TCRdb on the 5' RACE reads, yielding one entry per CDR3 protein. The sample lists some 730,000 distinct CDR3 sequences, around a sixth occurring once. In addition, the sample was reused for a study of T cells expressing NK-cell markers.

Input material: PBMCs. These receptors came from a woman aged 18-29 years in good health. Both conserved end residues are part of each CDR3. A D gene is named only where the DNA matches it firmly. Size tells how often a clone was seen (once, few, many) or the class of an expanded clone, and some rows leave it out.

TRBV7-9	TRBJ1-5	few	-	15	CASSSDRDGNQPQHF	TGTGCCAGCAGCTCGGACCGGGACGGTAATCAGCCCCAGCATTTT
TRBV11-2	TRBJ2-2	few	-	13	CASSLDRIGELFF	TGTGCCAGCAGCTTAGATCGGATCGGGGAGCTGTTTTTT
TRBV29-1	TRBJ2-7	-	-	12	CSVEGQGGEQYF	TGCAGCGTTGAAGGTCAGGGGGGAGAGCAGTACTTC
TRBV20-1	TRBJ2-3	-	-	16	CSASTCYLGVTDTQYF	TGCAGTGCTAGCACTTGCTATCTCGGCGTCACAGATACGCAGTATTTT
TRBV20-1	TRBJ2-5	few	-	11	CSALAGQTQYF	TGCAGTGCCCTTGCAGGGCAGACCCAGTACTTC
TRBV12-3/TRBV12-4	TRBJ1-2	few	TRBD1	15	CASSLLEDRHYGYTF	TGTGCCAGCAGCCTACTGGAGGACAGGCACTATGGCTACACCTTC
TRBV6-5	TRBJ2-1	many	TRBD1	17	CASSFLTRTGSSNEQFF	TGTGCCAGCAGTTTTCTTACCCGGACAGGGTCCAGCAATGAGCAGTTCTTC
TRBV5-1	TRBJ2-1	-	-	14	CASSAASSYNEQFF	TGCGCCAGCAGCGCCGCCAGCTCCTACAATGAGCAGTTCTTC
TRBV5-1	TRBJ1-1	few	TRBD1	15	CASSLVGTADTEAFF	TGCGCCAGCAGCTTGGTGGGGACAGCGGACACTGAAGCTTTCTTT
TRBV7-8	TRBJ2-7	-	-	12	CASSPDPNEQYF	TGTGCCAGCAGCCCAGACCCCAACGAGCAGTACTTC
TRBV18	TRBJ2-7	-	-	12	CASSPGGREQYF	TGTGCCAGCTCACCAGGGGGCCGCGAGCAGTACTTC
TRBV7-6	TRBJ2-1	-	-	15	CASSLQQGSYNEQFF	TGTGCCAGCAGCCTACAACAGGGTAGCTACAATGAGCAGTTCTTC
TRBV9	TRBJ1-2	few	-	12	CASNAGNYGYTF	TGTGCCAGCAACGCGGGGAACTATGGCTACACCTTC
TRBV25-1	TRBJ2-1	few	-	16	CASSESGRTPYNEQFF	TGTGCCAGCAGTGAATCGGGGAGGACACCTTACAATGAGCAGTTCTTC
TRBV5-1	TRBJ2-5	many	TRBD2	14	CASSLTSGKETQYF	TGCGCCAGCAGCTTGACTAGCGGGAAAGAGACCCAGTACTTC
TRBV20-1	TRBJ2-7	few	-	13	CSARLAAYYEQYF	TGCAGTGCTAGACTAGCAGCATACTACGAGCAGTACTTC
TRBV5-5	TRBJ1-1	many	TRBD1	15	CASSTRQGAQTEAFF	TGTGCCAGCAGCACTCGACAGGGGGCCCAAACTGAAGCTTTCTTT